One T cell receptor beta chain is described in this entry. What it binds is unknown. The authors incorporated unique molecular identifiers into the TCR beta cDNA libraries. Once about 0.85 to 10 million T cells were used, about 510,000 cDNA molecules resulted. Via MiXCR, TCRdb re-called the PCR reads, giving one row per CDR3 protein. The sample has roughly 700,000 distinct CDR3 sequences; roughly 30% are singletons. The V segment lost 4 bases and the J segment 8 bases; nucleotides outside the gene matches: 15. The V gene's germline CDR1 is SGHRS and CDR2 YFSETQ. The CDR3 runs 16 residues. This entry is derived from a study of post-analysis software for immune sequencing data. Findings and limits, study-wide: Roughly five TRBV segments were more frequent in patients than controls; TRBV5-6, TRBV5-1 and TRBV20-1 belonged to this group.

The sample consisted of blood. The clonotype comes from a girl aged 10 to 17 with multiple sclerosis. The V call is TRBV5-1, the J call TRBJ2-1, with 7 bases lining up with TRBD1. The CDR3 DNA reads TGCGCCAGCAGCAGCCTTACAGGGGCCCTCCGGGATGAGCAGTTCTTC. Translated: CASSSLTGALRDEQFF.